The source of this TCR beta chain is a study of T cells in Graves' hyperthyroidism and ophthalmopathy. Germline CDR1 is MGHRA and CDR2 is YSYEKL. This CDR3 is built from 14 residues. J was trimmed by 5 bases and V by 1 base; bases with no gene match: 4. Comments on this clonotype: Its antigen remains unknown.

The TCR beta CDR3 regions underwent amplification using RNA transcripts as the source. HTBI primers drove first-round RT-PCR of the TCR CDR3. One entry per CDR3 protein results from TCRdb running MiXCR on the multiplex PCR reads. The sample lists around 280,000 distinct CDR3 sequences, less than 15% occurring once. Patients were excluded for uncontrolled infection, other autoimmune disease, pregnancy or lactation. Each diagnosis was grounded in clinical symptoms, serum thyroxine and TRAb, thyroid ultrasound, and orbital computed tomography. The study collected blood at first hyperthyroidism diagnosis, before any ophthalmopathy symptoms arose. Study-wide results and caveats: The model predicted ophthalmopathy a median approximately seven months before onset.

The chain employs TRBV4-1 and TRBJ1-2; TRBD1 aligns across 7 bases. This clonotype was sampled from a woman aged 30 to 39 with Graves' hyperthyroidism that later progressed to Graves' ophthalmopathy. The sample was blood. The CDR3 reads CASSQVGDRYGYTF. CDR3 DNA sequence: TGCGCCAGCAGCCAAGTGGGGGACAGATATGGCTACACCTTC.